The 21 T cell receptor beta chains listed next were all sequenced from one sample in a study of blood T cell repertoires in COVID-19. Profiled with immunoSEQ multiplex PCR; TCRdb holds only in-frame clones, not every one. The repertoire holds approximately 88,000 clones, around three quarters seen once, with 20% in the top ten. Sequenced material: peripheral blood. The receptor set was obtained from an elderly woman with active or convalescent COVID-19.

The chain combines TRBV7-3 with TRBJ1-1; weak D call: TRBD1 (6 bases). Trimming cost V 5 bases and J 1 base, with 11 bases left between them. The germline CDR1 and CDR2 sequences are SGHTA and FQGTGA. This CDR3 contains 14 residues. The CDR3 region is CASSLNRENTEAFF. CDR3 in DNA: TGTGCCAGCAGCCTCAACAGGGAGAACACTGAAGCTTTCTTT.

The CDR3 DNA is TGTGCCAGCAGTGCCCTGGCCGCAAACACCATATATTTT. As protein: CASSALAANTIYF. The V gene is TRBV3-1 (or the pseudogene TRBV3-2), the J gene TRBJ1-3; D gene uncertain. The CDR3 length is 13 residues. V was shortened by 6 bases and J by 6 bases, with 12 bases between the two germline ends. Looked up from germline, CDR1 is LGHDT and CDR2 is YNNKEL (reference sequence).

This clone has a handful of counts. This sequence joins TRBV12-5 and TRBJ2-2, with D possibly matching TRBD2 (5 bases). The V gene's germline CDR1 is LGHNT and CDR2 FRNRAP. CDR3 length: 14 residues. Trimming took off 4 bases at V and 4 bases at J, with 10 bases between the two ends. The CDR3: CASGSGDVTGELFF. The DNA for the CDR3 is TGTGCTAGTGGTTCCGGGGATGTCACCGGGGAGCTGTTTTTT.

The CDR3 reads CASSPRDKYNSPLHF. The CDR3 DNA sequence: TGTGCCAGCTCACCCCGCGACAAGTATAATTCACCCCTCCACTTT. This chain joins TRBV18 and TRBJ1-6, with D unclear. Germline CDR1 reads KGHSH; CDR2 reads LQKENI. The CDR3 spans 15 residues. The V end lost 3 bases, the J end lost 4 bases, and 10 bases lay between the germline ends.

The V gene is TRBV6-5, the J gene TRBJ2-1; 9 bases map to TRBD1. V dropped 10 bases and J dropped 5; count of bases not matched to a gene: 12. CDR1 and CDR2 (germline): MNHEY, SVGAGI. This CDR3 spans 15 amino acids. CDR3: CATGTGYSVDNEQFF. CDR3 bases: TGTGCCACCGGGACAGGGTATTCGGTCGACAATGAGCAGTTCTTC.

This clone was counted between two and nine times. CDR3 region: CASSLVPVSPLHF. CDR3 bases: TGTGCCAGCAGCTTAGTCCCCGTTTCACCCCTCCACTTT. V usage is TRBV7-2 and J usage is TRBJ1-6, with D hard to call. The CDR3 length is 13 residues. Germline CDR1 reads SGHTA; CDR2 reads FQGNSA. Trimming removed 1 base from V and 9 bases from J, with 7 bases in between.

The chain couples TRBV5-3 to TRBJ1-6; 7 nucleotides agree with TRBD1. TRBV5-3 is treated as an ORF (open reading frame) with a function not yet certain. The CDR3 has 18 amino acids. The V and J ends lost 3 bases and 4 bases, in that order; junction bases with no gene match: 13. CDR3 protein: CARSSGTAKDQYNSPLHF. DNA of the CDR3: TGTGCCAGAAGCTCAGGGACAGCTAAAGATCAGTATAATTCACCCCTCCACTTT.

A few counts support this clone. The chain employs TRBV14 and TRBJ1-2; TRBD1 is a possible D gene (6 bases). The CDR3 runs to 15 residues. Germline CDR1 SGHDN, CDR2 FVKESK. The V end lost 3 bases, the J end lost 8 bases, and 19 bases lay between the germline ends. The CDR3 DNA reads TGTGCCAGCAGCCAGGACAGCGTGGGGGTTCAGGGCTACACCTTC. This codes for CASSQDSVGVQGYTF.

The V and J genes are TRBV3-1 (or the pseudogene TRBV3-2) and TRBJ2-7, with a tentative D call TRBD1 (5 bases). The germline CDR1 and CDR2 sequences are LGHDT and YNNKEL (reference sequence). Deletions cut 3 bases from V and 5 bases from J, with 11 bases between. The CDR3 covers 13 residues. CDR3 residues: CASSQGLGDEQYF. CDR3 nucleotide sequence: TGTGCCAGCAGCCAGGGGCTGGGCGACGAGCAGTACTTC.

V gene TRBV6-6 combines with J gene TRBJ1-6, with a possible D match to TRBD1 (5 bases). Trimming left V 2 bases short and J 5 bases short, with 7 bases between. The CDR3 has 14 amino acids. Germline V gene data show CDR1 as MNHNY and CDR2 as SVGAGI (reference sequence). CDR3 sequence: CASSYGRDNSPLHF. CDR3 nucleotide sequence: TGTGCCAGCAGTTACGGCAGGGATAATTCACCCCTCCACTTT.

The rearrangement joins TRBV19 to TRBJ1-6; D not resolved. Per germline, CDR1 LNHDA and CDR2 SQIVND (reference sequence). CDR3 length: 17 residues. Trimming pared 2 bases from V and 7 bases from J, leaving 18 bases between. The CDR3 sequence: CASSILGRPSLNSPLHF. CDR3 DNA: TGTGCCAGTAGTATATTGGGCCGACCCTCTCTCAATTCACCCCTCCACTTT.

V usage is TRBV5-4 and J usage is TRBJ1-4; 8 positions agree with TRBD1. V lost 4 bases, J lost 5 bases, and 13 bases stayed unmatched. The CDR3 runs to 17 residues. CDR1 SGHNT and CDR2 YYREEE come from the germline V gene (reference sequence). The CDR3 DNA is TGTGCCAGCAGCATCCTTCTAGGGACAGGCAGAAATGAAAAACTGTTTTTT. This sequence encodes CASSILLGTGRNEKLFF.

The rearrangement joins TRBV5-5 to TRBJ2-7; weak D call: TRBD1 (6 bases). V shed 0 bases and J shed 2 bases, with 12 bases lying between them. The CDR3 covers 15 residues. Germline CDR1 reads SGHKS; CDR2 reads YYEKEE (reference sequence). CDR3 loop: CASSLVSDRTYEQYF. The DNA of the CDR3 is TGTGCCAGCAGCTTGGTTTCGGACAGAACCTACGAGCAGTACTTC.

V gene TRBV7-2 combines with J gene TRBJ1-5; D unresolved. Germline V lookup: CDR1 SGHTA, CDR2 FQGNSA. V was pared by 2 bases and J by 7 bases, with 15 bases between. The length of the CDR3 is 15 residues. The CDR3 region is CASSLYGMLEQPQHF. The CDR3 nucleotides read TGTGCCAGCAGCTTATACGGGATGTTAGAGCAGCCCCAGCATTTT.

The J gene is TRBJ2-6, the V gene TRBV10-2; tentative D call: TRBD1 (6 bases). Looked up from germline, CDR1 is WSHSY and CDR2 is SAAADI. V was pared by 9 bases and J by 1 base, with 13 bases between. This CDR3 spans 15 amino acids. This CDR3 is CASGGTPSGANVLTF. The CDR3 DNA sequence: TGCGCCAGTGGTGGGACACCGTCTGGGGCCAACGTCCTGACTTTC.

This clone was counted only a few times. CDR3: CASSGLTSGGALRTGELFF. As DNA, the CDR3 is TGTGCCAGCAGCGGTCTGACTAGCGGGGGGGCCCTTCGCACCGGGGAGCTGTTTTTT. The rearrangement joins TRBV9 to TRBJ2-2, with 14 bases lining up with TRBD2. Germline V gene lookup returns CDR1 SGDLS and CDR2 YYNGEE. V lost 3 bases, J lost 4 bases, and 11 bases stayed unmatched. CDR3 length equals 19 residues.

The chain's CDR3 is CASGLHSGGELFF. As DNA, the CDR3 is TGTGCCAGCGGACTGCACAGCGGGGGGGAGCTGTTTTTT. The chain is built from TRBV11-3 and TRBJ2-2; D possibly corresponds to TRBD2 (6 bases). CDR1 and CDR2 from the germline V gene are SGHNT and YENEEA. Trimming removed 8 bases from V and 8 bases from J, with 15 bases in between. The CDR3 is made up of 13 amino acids.

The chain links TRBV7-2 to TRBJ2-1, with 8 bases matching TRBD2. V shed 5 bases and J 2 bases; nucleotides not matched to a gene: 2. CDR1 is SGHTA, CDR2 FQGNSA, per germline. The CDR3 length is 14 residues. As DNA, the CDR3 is TGTGCCAGCAGCCTGCGGGGGGCCTACAATGAGCAGTTCTTC. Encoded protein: CASSLRGAYNEQFF.

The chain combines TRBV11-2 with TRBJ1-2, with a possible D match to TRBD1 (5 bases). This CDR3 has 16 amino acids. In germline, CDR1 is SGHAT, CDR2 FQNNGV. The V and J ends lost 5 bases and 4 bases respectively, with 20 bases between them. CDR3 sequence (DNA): TGTGCCAGCAGCCCCCAGGGTGCTCCGAGGACCTATGGCTACACCTTC. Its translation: CASSPQGAPRTYGYTF. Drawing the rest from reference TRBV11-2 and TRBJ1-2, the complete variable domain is EAGVAQSPRYKIIEKRQSVAFWCNPISGHATLYWYQQILGQGPKLLIQFQNNGVVDDSQLPKDRFSAERLKGVDSTLKIQPAKLEDSAVYLCASSPQGAPRTYGYTFGSGTRLTVV.

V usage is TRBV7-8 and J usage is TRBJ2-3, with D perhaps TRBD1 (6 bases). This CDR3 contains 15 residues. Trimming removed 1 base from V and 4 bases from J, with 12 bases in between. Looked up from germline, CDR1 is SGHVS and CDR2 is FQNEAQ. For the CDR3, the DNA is TGTGCCAGCAGCTTAGGGCTCCAGGGGCCAGATACGCAGTATTTT. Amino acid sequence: CASSLGLQGPDTQYF.

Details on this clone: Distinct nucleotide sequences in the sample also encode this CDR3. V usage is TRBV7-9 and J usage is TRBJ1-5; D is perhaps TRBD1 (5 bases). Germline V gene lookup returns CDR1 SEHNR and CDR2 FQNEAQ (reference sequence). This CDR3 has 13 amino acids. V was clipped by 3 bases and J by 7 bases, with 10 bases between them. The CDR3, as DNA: TGTGCCAGCAGCTTGTCCGGGGGACAGCCCCAGCATTTT. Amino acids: CASSLSGGQPQHF.